The 14 T cell receptor beta chains given below trace back to one sample, sequenced in a study of blood T cells in healthy people across ages. For the second PCR, which ran for 7 to 11 cycles, a sample-barcoded 5' primer and a J-beta primer mix were used. TCRdb re-derived calls from the 5' RACE reads in MiXCR, one entry per CDR3 protein. The table lists under 1,100,000 distinct CDR3 sequences, almost 25% of them singletons. This same sample was also taken into another study, of T cells of mothers and their children.

Specimen: blood. The origin of the receptors is a girl aged 2-9 years in good health.

The chain has TRBV12-3 or TRBV12-4 and TRBJ1-2, with D perhaps matching TRBD1 (5 bases). Trimming shortened V by 6 bases and J by 5 bases, and 13 bases separated the two germline ends. This CDR3 has 13 amino acids. For the CDR3, the DNA is TGTGCCAGCAGCCAGACAGAAACGTATGGCTACACCTTC. Encoded protein: CASSQTETYGYTF.

This sequence joins TRBV7-9 and TRBJ2-5; D is possibly TRBD2 (5 bases). Trimming pared 1 base from V and 5 bases from J, leaving 11 bases between. This CDR3 spans 14 amino acids. Germline loops: CDR1 SEHNR, CDR2 FQNEAQ (reference sequence). The CDR3, as DNA: TGTGCCAGCAGCTTAGTTCCGGGGATGGAGACCCAGTACTTC. Translation: CASSLVPGMETQYF.

Details on this clonotype: A much larger clonotype is one base distant, so this may be a read error. DNA for the CDR3: TGTGCCAGCAGCTTACGGGACAGGGGCCAAGAGACCCAGTACTTC. Its protein is CASSLRDRGQETQYF. This chain joins TRBV7-2 and TRBJ2-5; TRBD1 aligns across 10 bases. Germline V lookup: CDR1 SGHTA, CDR2 FQGNSA. V lost 2 bases to trimming and J lost 1 base; unmatched junction nucleotides: 1. The CDR3 loop spans 15 amino acids.

V usage is TRBV28 and J usage is TRBJ2-6; D may be TRBD2 (6 bases). The ends were cut back, 7 bases at V and 4 bases at J, with 11 bases in the middle. The CDR3 has 14 amino acids. CDR1 and CDR2 (germline): MDHEN, SYDVKM. The CDR3 bases are TGTGCCAGCACCCGGGGGTCCGGGGCCAACGTCCTGACTTTC. It encodes CASTRGSGANVLTF.

The chain uses TRBV2 and TRBJ1-1; D gene ambiguous. Germline CDR1 and CDR2: SNHLY and FYNNEI. Trimming shortened V by 7 bases and J by 4 bases, and 16 bases separated the two germline ends. CDR3 size: 14 residues. CDR3 nucleotide sequence: TGTGCCAGCAAGGGCGTCAGTTCCTTCACTGAAGCTTTCTTT. Protein sequence: CASKGVSSFTEAFF.

This chain joins TRBV19 and TRBJ2-1; maybe TRBD1 (6 bases). Trimming removed 2 bases from V and 8 bases from J, with 10 bases in between. Germline V CDR1 and CDR2: LNHDA, SQIVND (reference sequence). The CDR3 is 13 residues long. The CDR3 DNA reads TGTGCCAGTAGTATATATCCAGGGGATGAGCAGTTCTTC. Amino acid sequence: CASSIYPGDEQFF.

Only a few counts were recorded for this clonotype. V gene TRBV6-5 combines with J gene TRBJ1-1, with 7 bases that match TRBD1. In germline, CDR1 is MNHEY, CDR2 SVGAGI. Trimming took 3 bases from V and 7 from J; bases not matched to a gene: 11. There are 15 residues in the CDR3. The CDR3 nucleotides read TGTGCCAGCAGTTATGCGTTTACAGGGGCTGTTGAAGCTTTCTTT. Translating it yields CASSYAFTGAVEAFF.

The chain employs TRBV20-1 and TRBJ1-5; D gene uncertain. Germline V lookup: CDR1 DFQATT, CDR2 SNEGSKA (reference sequence). Trimming stripped 3 bases from V and 0 bases from J, with 12 bases between. The CDR3 extends over 15 amino acids. The CDR3 region is CSASGSRYSNQPQHF. The CDR3 DNA is TGCAGTGCTAGTGGCAGCAGATATAGCAATCAGCCCCAGCATTTT.

The V call is TRBV6-6, the J call TRBJ2-1; 10 positions agree with TRBD2. The CDR3 runs to 14 residues. The J segment lost 7 bases and the V segment lost 6 bases, leaving 6 bases of the junction unmatched. Germline V gives CDR1 MNHNY, CDR2 SVGAGI (reference sequence). The CDR3: CASRTSGANNEQFF. CDR3 DNA sequence: TGTGCCAGCAGAACTAGCGGGGCCAATAATGAGCAGTTCTTC.

The CDR3 region is CASSILPGIAGDSYNEQFF. The CDR3 region has the DNA TGTGCCAGTAGTATCCTCCCGGGGATAGCGGGAGATTCCTACAATGAGCAGTTCTTC. J is TRBJ2-1 and V is TRBV19, with 9 bases matching TRBD2. Germline V gene sequence: CDR1 LNHDA, CDR2 SQIVND (reference sequence). V shed 3 bases and J 1 base; nucleotides not matched to a gene: 13. The CDR3 is 19 residues long.

The chain couples TRBV9 to TRBJ2-3; no firm D call. Trimming stripped 0 bases from V and 2 bases from J, with 7 bases between. The V gene's germline CDR1 is SGDLS and CDR2 YYNGEE. This CDR3 comprises 14 residues. CDR3 residues: CASSVGLYTDTQYF. Written as DNA, the CDR3 is TGTGCCAGCAGCGTAGGGCTGTACACAGATACGCAGTATTTT.

The genes are TRBV6-6 and TRBJ1-6; D call uncertain. V was pared by 6 bases and J by 9 bases, with 18 bases between. The germline gives CDR1 MNHNY, CDR2 SVGAGI (reference sequence). CDR3 length: 15 amino acids. The CDR3 DNA reads as TGTGCCAGCAGGATACCGGGCCTGGAATTTTCACCCCTCCACTTT. Residues: CASRIPGLEFSPLHF.

The V and J genes are TRBV12-3 or TRBV12-4 and TRBJ2-2, with 7 nucleotides matching TRBD1. CDR3 length: 16 residues. Losses at the gene ends were 7 bases for V and 8 bases for J; bases not matched to a gene: 16. In DNA, the CDR3 is TGTGCCAGCACCCCACCTTCCCCACAGGGGTTAGGGGAGCTGTTTTTT. This translates into CASTPPSPQGLGELFF.

The V call is TRBV12-3 or TRBV12-4, the J call TRBJ2-5, with D tentatively TRBD1 (5 bases). The CDR3 totals 15 residues. The V and J ends lost 2 bases and 5 bases respectively, with 15 bases between them. CDR3 coding DNA: TGTGCCAGCAGTTTATCAAAGGGGATCAAGGAGACCCAGTACTTC. Translation gives CASSLSKGIKETQYF.